The present TCR beta chain was sequenced within a study of T cell responses to AZD1222 COVID-19 vaccine (dated by TCRdb to the early 2020s). Concerning the study at large: TCR sequencing was performed for 230 to 250 trial participants, of whom about 200 were given two doses of AZD1222 and some 25 were given two doses of MenACWY control vaccine. Trial participants were enrolled by age into subgroups of 18-55, 56-69 and 70-plus years, and 148, 28 and 57 TCR-sequenced participants, respectively, were included in these subgroups. General study outcomes and caveats: Most participants were white British and females outnumbered males, and the authors suggested that clonal diversity may have been underestimated. Only 5 to 7 AZD1222 recipients were SARS-CoV-2 seropositive at baseline, limiting conclusions about previously exposed vaccinees. In the small 56-69-year group, the increase in depth fell short of significance, most likely because of low power. After two AZD1222 doses, spike-specific TCR breadth and depth were significantly higher than at day 0 and than in MenACWY recipients. Because no samples from the day 14 peak response were available, repertoires could be characterized only after the peak T cell response. Reportedly, close to half of the unique spike-specific TCRs recognized epitopes lying outside the regions that are mutated in the B.1.351 and B.1.1.7 variants. CD4 TCRs associated with the vaccine covered the entire spike protein, and the dominant responses were in regions 160-218 and 743-854.

The CDR3 regions of human TCRbeta chains were analyzed by immunosequencing. The study's processing was this. Repertoire TCRs were matched against a reference library of SARS-CoV-2-specific TCRs generated with the MIRA antigen-specificity platform. Breadth was defined as the fraction of unique TCRs that were SARS-CoV-2-associated, and depth was defined as the fraction of total T cells that were SARS-CoV-2-associated. Using the MIRA data, each spike-specific TCR was mapped to the spike region that the TCR reacts to and placed in a CD4 or CD8 class. Log10-transformed breadth and depth values were compared by one-way ANOVA with Sidak's multiple comparisons tests. TCRdb mirrors the immuneACCESS table, restricted to in-frame sequences. Some clones are absent from its copies; in checked studies, under half trace to an unresolved V gene, and the reason for the others is unknown. The DNA gave D and trimming, while V, J and clone size come from that table. Recorded for this sample are over 120,000 clones; approximately 85% of them occurred a single time. Jointly, the top ten make up under 5.5% of the sample.

Reading the label with the study, this specimen's time point is: about 28 days (+/-7) after the second vaccine dose. The treatment or condition label corresponds to: meningococcal conjugate vaccine given as trial control. Samples from vaccinated people were obtained from the UK trials COV001 and COV002, which included a single-blind randomized controlled phase 2/3 trial of AZD1222 (ChAdOx1 nCoV-19) in healthy adults. Trial participant PBMC samples were collected at day 0 and day 28 after the second dose for TCRbeta chain sequencing. Per the germline V gene, SGHNT is the CDR1 and YENEEA is the CDR2. Relative to germline, V is 3 bases shorter and J is 2 bases shorter, with 7 bases between their ends. The CDR3 measures 13 amino acids from cysteine to phenylalanine. Only the CDR3 part of the read is kept: 39 bases, read in frame from the first base. Turning to this clone: Which antigen it targets is not known. No much larger clonotype is one base removed from it; base qualities were not supplied.

The source of this sequence is an adult who received the MenACWY meningococcal vaccine as a control. The sample consisted of peripheral blood, taken 28 days after the second dose of the MenACWY control vaccine. The chain joins TRBV11-3 to TRBJ1-2, and the D gene may be TRBD1, 5 bases matching. The CDR3 protein: CASSFRQNYGYTF. At the DNA level, the sequence is TGTGCCAGCAGCTTTAGACAGAACTATGGCTACACCTTC. With the portions outside the CDR3 filled from the reference TRBV11-3 and TRBJ1-2 genes, the complete variable region becomes EAGVVQSPRYKIIEKKQPVAFWCNPISGHNTLYWYLQNLGQGPELLIRYENEEAVDDSQLPKDRFSAERLKGVDSTLKIQPAELGDSAVYLCASSFRQNYGYTFGSGTRLTVV.